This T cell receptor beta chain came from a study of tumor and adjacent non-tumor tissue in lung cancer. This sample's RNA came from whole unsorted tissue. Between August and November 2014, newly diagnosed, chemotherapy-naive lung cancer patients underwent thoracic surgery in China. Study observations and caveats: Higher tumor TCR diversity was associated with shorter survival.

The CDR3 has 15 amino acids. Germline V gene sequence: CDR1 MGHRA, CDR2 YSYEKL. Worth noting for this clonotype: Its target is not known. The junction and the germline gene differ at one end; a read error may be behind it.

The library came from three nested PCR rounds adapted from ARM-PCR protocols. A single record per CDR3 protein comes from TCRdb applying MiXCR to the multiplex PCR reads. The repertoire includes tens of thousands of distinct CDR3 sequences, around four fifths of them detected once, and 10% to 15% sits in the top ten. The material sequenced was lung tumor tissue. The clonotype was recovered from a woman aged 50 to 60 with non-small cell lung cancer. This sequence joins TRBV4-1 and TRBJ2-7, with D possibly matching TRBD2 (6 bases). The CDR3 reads CASSEDAGGAWEQYF. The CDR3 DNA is TGCGCCAGCAGCGAAGATGCGGGCGGGGCATGGGAGCAGTACTTC.